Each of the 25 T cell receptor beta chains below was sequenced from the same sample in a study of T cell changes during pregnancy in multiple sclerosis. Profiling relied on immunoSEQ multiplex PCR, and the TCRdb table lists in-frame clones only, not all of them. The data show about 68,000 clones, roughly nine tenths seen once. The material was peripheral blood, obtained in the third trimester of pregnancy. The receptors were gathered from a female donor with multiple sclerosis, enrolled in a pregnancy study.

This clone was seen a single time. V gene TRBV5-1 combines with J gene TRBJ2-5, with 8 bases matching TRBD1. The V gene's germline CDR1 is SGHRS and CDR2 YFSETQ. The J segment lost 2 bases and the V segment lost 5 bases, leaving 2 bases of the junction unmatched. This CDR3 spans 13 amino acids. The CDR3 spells CASRGQVQETQYF. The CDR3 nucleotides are TGCGCCAGCAGGGGACAGGTTCAAGAGACCCAGTACTTC.

CDR3 protein: CASSGGLAGASYEQYF. CDR3 DNA sequence: TGTGCCAGCAGCGGAGGGCTAGCGGGAGCCTCCTACGAGCAGTACTTC. V is TRBV5-4 and J is TRBJ2-7; 10 bases fit TRBD2. The germline V gene encodes CDR1 SGHNT and CDR2 YYREEE (reference sequence). With 4 bases clipped from V and 0 bases from J, the junction kept 7 bases outside the gene matches. This CDR3 is 16 amino acids long.

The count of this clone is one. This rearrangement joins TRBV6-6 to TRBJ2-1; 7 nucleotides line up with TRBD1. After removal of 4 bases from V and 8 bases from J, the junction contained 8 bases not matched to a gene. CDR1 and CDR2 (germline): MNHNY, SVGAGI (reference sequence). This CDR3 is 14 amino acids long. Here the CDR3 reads CASSSADRVHEQFF. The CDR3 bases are TGTGCCAGCAGTTCCGCCGACAGGGTCCATGAGCAGTTCTTC.

CDR3 region: CASSLGATGGTMNTEAFF. CDR3 nucleotides: TGCGCCAGCAGCTTGGGGGCGACAGGGGGAACCATGAACACTGAAGCTTTCTTT. The chain has TRBV5-1 and TRBJ1-1; 9 positions match TRBD1. The J segment lost 0 bases and the V segment lost 0 bases, leaving 9 bases of the junction unmatched. The CDR3 extends over 18 amino acids. Per germline, CDR1 SGHRS and CDR2 YFSETQ.

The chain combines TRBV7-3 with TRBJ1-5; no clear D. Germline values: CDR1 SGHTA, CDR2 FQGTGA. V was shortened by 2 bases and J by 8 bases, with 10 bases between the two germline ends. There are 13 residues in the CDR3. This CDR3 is CASSLEAVKPQHF. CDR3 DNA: TGTGCCAGCAGCTTAGAGGCGGTTAAGCCCCAGCATTTT.

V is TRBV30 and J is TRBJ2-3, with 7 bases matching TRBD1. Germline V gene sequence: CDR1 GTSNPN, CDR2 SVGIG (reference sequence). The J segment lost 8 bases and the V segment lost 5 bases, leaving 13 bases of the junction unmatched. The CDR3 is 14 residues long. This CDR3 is CAWGDSRDWGTQYF. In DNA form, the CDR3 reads TGTGCCTGGGGGGACAGTAGAGATTGGGGTACGCAGTATTTT.

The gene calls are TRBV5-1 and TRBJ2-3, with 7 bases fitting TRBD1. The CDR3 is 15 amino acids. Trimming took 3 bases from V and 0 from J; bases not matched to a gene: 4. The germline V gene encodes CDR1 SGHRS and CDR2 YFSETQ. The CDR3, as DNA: TGCGCCAGCAGCTCAAAGGGGGCTAGCACAGATACGCAGTATTTT. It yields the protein CASSSKGASTDTQYF.

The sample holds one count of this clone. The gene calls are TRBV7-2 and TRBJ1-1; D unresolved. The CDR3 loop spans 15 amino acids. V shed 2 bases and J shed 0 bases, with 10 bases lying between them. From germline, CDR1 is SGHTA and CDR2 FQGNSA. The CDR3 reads CASSLSPGMNTEAFF. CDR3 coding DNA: TGTGCCAGCAGCTTATCCCCGGGTATGAACACTGAAGCTTTCTTT.

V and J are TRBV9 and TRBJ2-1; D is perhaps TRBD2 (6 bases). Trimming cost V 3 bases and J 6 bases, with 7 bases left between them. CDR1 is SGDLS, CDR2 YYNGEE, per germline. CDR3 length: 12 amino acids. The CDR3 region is CASSATSNEQFF. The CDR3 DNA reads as TGTGCCAGCAGCGCGACTAGCAATGAGCAGTTCTTC.

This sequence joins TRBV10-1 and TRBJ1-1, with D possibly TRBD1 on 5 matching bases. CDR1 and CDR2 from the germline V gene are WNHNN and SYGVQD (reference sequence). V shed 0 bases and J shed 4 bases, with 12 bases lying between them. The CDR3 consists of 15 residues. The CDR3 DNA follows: TGCGCCAGCAGTGAGTCGGGGAAGGGGCCCACTGAAGCTTTCTTT. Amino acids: CASSESGKGPTEAFF.

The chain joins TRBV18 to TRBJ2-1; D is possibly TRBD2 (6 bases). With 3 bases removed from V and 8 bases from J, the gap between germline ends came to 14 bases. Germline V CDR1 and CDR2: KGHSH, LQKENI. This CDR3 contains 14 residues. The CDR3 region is CASSPPGTRDEQFF. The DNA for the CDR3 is TGTGCCAGCTCACCGCCCGGGACTCGGGATGAGCAGTTCTTC.

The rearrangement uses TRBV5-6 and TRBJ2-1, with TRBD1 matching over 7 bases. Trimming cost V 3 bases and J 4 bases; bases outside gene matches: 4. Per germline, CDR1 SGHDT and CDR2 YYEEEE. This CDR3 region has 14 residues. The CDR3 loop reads CASSYPGQYNEQFF. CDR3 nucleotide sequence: TGTGCCAGCAGCTATCCGGGACAGTACAATGAGCAGTTCTTC.

The CDR3 protein is CASSPLGENTGELFF. DNA of the CDR3: TGCGCCAGCAGCCCTTTGGGCGAGAACACCGGGGAGCTGTTTTTT. This chain uses TRBV5-1 with TRBJ2-2; D remains unclear. This CDR3 has 15 amino acids. Trimming pared 4 bases from V and 1 base from J, leaving 11 bases between. The germline V gene encodes CDR1 SGHRS and CDR2 YFSETQ.

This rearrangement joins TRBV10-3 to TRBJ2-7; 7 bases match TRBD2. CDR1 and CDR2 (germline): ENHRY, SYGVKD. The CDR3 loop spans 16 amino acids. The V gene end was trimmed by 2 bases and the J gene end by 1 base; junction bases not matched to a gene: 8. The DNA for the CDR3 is TGTGCCATCAGTGAGGATCCGCGGGAGCGGTCCTACGAGCAGTACTTC. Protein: CAISEDPRERSYEQYF.

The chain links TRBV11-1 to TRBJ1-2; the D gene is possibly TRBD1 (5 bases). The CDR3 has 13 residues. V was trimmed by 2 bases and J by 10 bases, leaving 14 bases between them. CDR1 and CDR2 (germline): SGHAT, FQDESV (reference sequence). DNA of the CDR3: TGTGCCAGCAGCTTATTCGTCGGACATGCCTACACCTTC. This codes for CASSLFVGHAYTF.

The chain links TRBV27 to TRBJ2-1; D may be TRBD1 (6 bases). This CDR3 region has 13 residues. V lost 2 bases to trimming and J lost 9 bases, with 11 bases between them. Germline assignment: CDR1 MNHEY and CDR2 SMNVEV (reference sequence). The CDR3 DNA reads TGTGCCAGCAGTTTAACAGGGACGATTGAGCAGTTCTTC. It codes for CASSLTGTIEQFF.

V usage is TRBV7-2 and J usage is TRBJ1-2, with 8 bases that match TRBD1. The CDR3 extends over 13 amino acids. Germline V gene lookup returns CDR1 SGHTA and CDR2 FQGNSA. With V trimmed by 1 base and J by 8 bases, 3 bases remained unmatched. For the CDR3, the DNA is TGTGCCAGCAGCTTAGACCAGGGGGCGGGCTACACCTTC. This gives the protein CASSLDQGAGYTF.

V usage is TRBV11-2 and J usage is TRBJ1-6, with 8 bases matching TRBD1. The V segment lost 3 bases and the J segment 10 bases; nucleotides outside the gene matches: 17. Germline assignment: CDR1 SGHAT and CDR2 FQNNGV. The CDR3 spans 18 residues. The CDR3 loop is CASSFRQGTGPVTSPLHF. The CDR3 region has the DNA TGTGCCAGCAGCTTTAGGCAGGGGACAGGACCTGTGACCTCACCCCTCCACTTT.

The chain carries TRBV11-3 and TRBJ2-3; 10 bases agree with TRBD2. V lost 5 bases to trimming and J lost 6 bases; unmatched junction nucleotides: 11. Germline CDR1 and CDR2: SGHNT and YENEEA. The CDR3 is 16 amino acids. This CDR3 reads CASSPGLAGGSDTQYF. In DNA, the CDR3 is TGTGCCAGCAGCCCCGGGTTAGCGGGAGGAAGCGATACGCAGTATTTT.

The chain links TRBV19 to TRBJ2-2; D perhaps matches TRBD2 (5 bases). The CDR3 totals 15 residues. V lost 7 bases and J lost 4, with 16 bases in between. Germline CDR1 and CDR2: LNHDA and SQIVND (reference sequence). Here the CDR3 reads CASNGRVATTGELFF. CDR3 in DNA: TGTGCCAGTAATGGAAGAGTAGCGACCACCGGGGAGCTGTTTTTT.

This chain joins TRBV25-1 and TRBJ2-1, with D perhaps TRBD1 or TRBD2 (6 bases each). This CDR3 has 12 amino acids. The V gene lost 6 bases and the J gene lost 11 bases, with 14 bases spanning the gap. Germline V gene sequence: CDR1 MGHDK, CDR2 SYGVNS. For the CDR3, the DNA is TGTGCCAGCAGAGAAGGGGGGTACAAGCAGTTCTTC. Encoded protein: CASREGGYKQFF.

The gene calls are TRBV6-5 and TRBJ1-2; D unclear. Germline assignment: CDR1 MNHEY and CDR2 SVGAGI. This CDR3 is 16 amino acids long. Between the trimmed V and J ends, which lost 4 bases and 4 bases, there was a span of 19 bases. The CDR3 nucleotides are TGTGCCAGCAGTTCCGGTAGCGGGGTGACCTTCTATGGCTACACCTTC. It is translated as CASSSGSGVTFYGYTF.

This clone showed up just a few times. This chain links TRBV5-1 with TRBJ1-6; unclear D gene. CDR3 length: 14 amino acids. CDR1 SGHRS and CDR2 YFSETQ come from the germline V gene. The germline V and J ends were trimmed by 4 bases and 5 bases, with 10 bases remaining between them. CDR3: CASSVVNNNSPLHF. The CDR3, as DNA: TGCGCCAGCAGCGTTGTTAATAATAATTCACCCCTCCACTTT.

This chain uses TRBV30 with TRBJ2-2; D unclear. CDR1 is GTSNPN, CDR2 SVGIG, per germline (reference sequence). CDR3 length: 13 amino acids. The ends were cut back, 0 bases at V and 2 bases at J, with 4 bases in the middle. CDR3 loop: CAWSVTNTGELFF. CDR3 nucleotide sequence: TGTGCCTGGAGTGTAACAAACACCGGGGAGCTGTTTTTT.

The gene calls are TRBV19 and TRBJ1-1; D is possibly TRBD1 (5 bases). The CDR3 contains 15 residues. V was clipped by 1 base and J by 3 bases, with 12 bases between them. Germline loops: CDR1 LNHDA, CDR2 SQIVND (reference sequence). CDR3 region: CASSIGAGGDTEAFF. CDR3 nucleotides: TGTGCCAGTAGTATAGGGGCCGGGGGGGACACTGAAGCTTTCTTT.